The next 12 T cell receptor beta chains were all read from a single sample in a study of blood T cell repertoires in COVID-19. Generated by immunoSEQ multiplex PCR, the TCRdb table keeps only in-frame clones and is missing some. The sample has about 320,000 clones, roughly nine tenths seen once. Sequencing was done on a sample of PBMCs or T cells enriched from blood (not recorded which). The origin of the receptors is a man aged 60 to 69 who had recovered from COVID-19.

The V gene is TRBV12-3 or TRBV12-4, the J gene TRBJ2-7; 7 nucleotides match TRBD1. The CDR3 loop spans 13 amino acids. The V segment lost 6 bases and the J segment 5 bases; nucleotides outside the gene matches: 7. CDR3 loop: CASRRQGGDEQYF. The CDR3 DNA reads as TGTGCCAGCAGGAGACAGGGTGGGGACGAGCAGTACTTC.

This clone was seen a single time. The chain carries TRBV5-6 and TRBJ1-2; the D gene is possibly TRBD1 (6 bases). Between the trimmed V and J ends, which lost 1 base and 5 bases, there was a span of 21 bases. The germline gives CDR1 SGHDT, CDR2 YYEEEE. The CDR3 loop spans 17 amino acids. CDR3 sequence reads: CASSLSGENRFIYGYTF. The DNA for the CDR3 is TGTGCCAGCAGCTTGTCAGGGGAGAATAGATTCATTTATGGCTACACCTTC.

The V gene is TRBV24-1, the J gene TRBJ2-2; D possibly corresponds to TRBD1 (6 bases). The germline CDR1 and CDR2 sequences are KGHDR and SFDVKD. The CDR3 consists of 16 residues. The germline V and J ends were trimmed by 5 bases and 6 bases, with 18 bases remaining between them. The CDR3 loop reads CATSGTTGLFAGELFF. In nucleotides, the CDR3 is TGTGCCACCAGTGGAACGACAGGACTTTTCGCCGGGGAGCTGTTTTTT.

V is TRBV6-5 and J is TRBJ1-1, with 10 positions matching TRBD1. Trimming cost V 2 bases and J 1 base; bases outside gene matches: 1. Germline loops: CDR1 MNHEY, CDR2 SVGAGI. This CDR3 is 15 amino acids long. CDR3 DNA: TGTGCCAGCAGTTACCGGACAGGGGGGAACACTGAAGCTTTCTTT. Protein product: CASSYRTGGNTEAFF.

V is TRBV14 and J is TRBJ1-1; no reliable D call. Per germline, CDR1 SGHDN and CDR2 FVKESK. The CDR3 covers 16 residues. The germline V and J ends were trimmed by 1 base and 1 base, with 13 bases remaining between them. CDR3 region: CASSQAPATSNTEAFF. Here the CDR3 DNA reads TGTGCCAGCAGCCAAGCTCCCGCGACATCGAACACTGAAGCTTTCTTT.

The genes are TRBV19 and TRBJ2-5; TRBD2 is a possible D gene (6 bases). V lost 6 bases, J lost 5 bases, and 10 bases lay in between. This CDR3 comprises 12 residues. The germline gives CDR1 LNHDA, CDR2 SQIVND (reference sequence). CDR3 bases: TGTGCCAGTAGCGGGGGTGGGGAGACCCAGTACTTC. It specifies CASSGGGETQYF.

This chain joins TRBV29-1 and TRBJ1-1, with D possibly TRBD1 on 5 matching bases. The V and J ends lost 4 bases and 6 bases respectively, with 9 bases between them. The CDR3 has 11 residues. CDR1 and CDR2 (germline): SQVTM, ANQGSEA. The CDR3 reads CSVVGGPEAFF. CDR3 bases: TGCAGCGTTGTGGGGGGTCCTGAAGCTTTCTTT. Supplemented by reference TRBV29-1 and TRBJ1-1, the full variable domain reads SAVISQKPSRDICQRGTSLTIQCQVDSQVTMMFWYRQQPGQSLTLIATANQGSEATYESGFVIDKFPISRPNLTFSTLTVSNMSPEDSSIYLCSVVGGPEAFFGQGTRLTVV.

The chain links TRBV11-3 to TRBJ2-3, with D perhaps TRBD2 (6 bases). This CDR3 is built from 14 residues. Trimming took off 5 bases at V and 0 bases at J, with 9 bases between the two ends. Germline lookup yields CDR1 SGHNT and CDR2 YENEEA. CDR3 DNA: TGTGCCAGCAGCCGACGGGGGAGCACAGATACGCAGTATTTT. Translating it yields CASSRRGSTDTQYF.

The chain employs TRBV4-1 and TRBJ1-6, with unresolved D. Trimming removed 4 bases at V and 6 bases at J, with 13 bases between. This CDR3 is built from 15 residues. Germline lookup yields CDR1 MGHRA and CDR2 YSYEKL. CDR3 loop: CASSLRPESNSPLHF. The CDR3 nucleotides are TGCGCCAGCAGCCTGAGGCCCGAGTCTAATTCACCCCTCCACTTT.

CDR3 loop: CATSDLQGLDNEKLFF. The CDR3 region has the DNA TGTGCCACCAGTGATTTGCAGGGTTTGGACAATGAAAAACTGTTTTTT. V usage is TRBV24-1 and J usage is TRBJ1-4; possible D gene TRBD1, 5 bases. Trimming stripped 0 bases from V and 5 bases from J, with 12 bases between. The CDR3 covers 16 residues. Germline CDR1 and CDR2: KGHDR and SFDVKD.

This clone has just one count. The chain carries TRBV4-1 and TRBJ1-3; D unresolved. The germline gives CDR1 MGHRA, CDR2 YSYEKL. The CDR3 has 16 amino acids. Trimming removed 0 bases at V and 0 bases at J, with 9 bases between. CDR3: CASSQDPPSSGNTIYF. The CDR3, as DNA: TGCGCCAGCAGCCAAGATCCACCCAGCTCTGGAAACACCATATATTTT.

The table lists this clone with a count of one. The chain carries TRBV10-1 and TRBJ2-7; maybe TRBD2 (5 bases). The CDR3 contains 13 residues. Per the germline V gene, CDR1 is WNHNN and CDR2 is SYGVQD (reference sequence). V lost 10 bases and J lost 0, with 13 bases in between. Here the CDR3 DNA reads TGCGCCACCCCGGAGGCTACCTCCTACGAGCAGTACTTC. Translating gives CATPEATSYEQYF.